The 2 T cell receptor beta chains in this list originate from one sample, sequenced in a study of T cell responses to AZD1222 COVID-19 vaccine (dated by TCRdb to the early 2020s). Library construction relied on the immunoSEQ multiplex PCR assay. TCRdb re-hosts the immuneACCESS table, in-frame sequences only. Its copies lack some clones; in the studies checked, an unresolved V gene accounts for under half of them, and the cause for the rest is not known. Present in this sample are 98,000 or so clones, around 91% of which were seen just once. The top ten clonotypes cover roughly a sixth of the sample. The label giving this sample's time point can be read as: baseline before first vaccination. The material was peripheral blood, obtained on day 0 of AZD1222 vaccination. These receptors all come from an adult in good health.

The chain links TRBV14 to TRBJ1-2; D is undetermined. This CDR3 is 14 amino acids long. V was shortened by 1 base and J by 5 bases, with 11 bases between the two germline ends. Germline CDR1 SGHDN, CDR2 FVKESK. The CDR3 DNA reads as TGTGCCAGCAGCCAAGGCGCCGGGATTTATGGCTACACCTTC. Encoded protein: CASSQGAGIYGYTF. The full variable domain, rest sourced from reference TRBV14 and TRBJ1-2, is EAGVTQFPSHSVIEKGQTVTLRCDPISGHDNLYWYRRVMGKEIKFLLHFVKESKQDESGMPNNRFLAERTGGTYSTLKVQPAELEDSGVYFCASSQGAGIYGYTFGSGTRLTVV.

The V gene is TRBV19, the J gene TRBJ1-5; D is perhaps TRBD1 (5 bases). CDR1 is LNHDA, CDR2 SQIVND, per germline (reference sequence). CDR3 length: 16 amino acids. Trimming pared 5 bases from V and 4 bases from J, leaving 18 bases between. For the CDR3, the DNA is TGTGCCAGTAGTCAGAGGGGAGGGGATGCTAATCAGCCCCAGCATTTT. It is translated as CASSQRGGDANQPQHF.